This T cell receptor beta chain was recorded in a study of T cell repertoires in cytomegalovirus infection. Across the whole study: Public TCR beta signatures were indicative of both CMV infection and a matching HLA type.

TCRdb re-called the reads through MiXCR, storing one row per CDR3 protein. The profile shows about 200,000 distinct CDR3 sequences, 8.5% to 10% of them singletons. To note about this clonotype: No antigen is known for it.

Germline values: CDR1 SQVTM, CDR2 ANQGSEA. V lost 3 bases and J lost 6; bases outside the gene matches: 4. CDR3 length equals 12 residues. Study results and caveats: Clonotype analysis showed dominance of the ex vivo response by HLA-C-restricted CMV-specific TCR beta clonotypes.

Material: PBMCs. The TCR sequence derives from a human donor in good health (CMV status not recorded). Some clones in this sample may be carry-over from other donors' samples. The V gene is TRBV29-1, the J gene TRBJ1-2; 7 positions agree with TRBD1. CDR3 coding DNA: TGCAGCGTTGAGACAGGGTCGAATGGCTACACCTTC. Amino acid sequence: CSVETGSNGYTF.